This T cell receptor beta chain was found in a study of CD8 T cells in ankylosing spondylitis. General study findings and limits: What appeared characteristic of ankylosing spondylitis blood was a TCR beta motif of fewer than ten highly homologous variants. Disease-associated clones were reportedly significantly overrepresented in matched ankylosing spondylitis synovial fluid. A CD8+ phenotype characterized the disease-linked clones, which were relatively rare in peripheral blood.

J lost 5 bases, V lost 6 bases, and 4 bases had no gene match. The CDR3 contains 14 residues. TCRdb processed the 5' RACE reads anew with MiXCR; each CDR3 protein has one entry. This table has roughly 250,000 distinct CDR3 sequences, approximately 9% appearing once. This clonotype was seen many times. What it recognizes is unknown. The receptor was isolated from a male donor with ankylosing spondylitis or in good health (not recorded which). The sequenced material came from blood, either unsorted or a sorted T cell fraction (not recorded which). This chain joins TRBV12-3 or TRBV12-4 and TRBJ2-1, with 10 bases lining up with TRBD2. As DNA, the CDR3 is TGTGCCAGCAGCGGTGGACTAGCGGACAATGAGCAGTTCTTC. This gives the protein CASSGGLADNEQFF.